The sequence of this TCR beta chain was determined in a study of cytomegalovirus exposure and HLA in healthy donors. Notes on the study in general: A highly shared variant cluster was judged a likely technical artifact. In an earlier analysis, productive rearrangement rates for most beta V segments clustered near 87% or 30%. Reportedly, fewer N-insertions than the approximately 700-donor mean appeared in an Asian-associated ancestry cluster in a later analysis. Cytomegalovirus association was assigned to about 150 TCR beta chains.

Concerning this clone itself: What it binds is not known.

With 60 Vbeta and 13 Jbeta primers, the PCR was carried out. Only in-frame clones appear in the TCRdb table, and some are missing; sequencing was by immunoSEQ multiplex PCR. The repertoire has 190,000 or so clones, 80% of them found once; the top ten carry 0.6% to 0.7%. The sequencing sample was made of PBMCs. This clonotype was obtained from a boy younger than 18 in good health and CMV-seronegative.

The CDR3 DNA sequence: TGTGCCCGGGGGGCTGGAAACACCATATATTTT. The encoded protein is CARGAGNTIYF. V gene TRBV30 combines with J gene TRBJ1-3, with D tentatively TRBD1 (5 bases). This CDR3 comprises 11 residues. Trimming removed 8 bases from V and 2 bases from J, with 7 bases in between. Germline V gene lookup returns CDR1 GTSNPN and CDR2 SVGIG (reference sequence).